Presented here are 16 T cell receptor beta chains from one specimen sequenced in a study of blood T cell repertoires in COVID-19. Sequencing used immunoSEQ multiplex PCR; TCRdb keeps in-frame clones, though not all of them. The sample carries around 300,000 clones, about nine tenths recorded once. The specimen was PBMCs or T cells enriched from blood (not recorded which). These receptors originate from a woman in her twenties or thirties who had recovered from COVID-19.

The chain couples TRBV5-1 to TRBJ1-1; D is unclear. The CDR3 covers 13 residues. Germline CDR1 reads SGHRS; CDR2 reads YFSETQ. V was cut by 2 bases and J by 1 base, with 6 bases left in between. The CDR3 bases are TGCGCCAGCAGCTTTGCCGGGAACACTGAAGCTTTCTTT. It specifies CASSFAGNTEAFF.

The J gene is TRBJ1-2, the V gene TRBV4-2, with a weak D call TRBD1 (5 bases). The V and J ends lost 2 bases and 3 bases respectively, with 19 bases between them. The CDR3 has 17 residues. Germline V gene data show CDR1 as LGHNA and CDR2 as YNFKEQ. CDR3 in amino acids: CASSQHDKGPSYYGYTF. The CDR3 coding sequence is TGTGCCAGCAGCCAACATGATAAGGGGCCCTCCTACTATGGCTACACCTTC.

The chain combines TRBV18 with TRBJ2-1, with a weak D call TRBD1 (6 bases). Per germline, CDR1 KGHSH and CDR2 LQKENI. V dropped 3 bases and J dropped 10 bases, with 16 bases sitting between them. The CDR3 is made up of 14 amino acids. This CDR3 reads CASSPISGGVEQFF. In nucleotides, the CDR3 is TGTGCCAGCTCACCTATTTCTGGGGGCGTGGAGCAGTTCTTC. The complete variable domain, with remaining parts taken from reference TRBV18 and TRBJ2-1, reads NAGVMQNPRHLVRRRGQEARLRCSPMKGHSHVYWYRQLPEEGLKFMVYLQKENIIDESGMPKERFSAEFPKEGPSILRIQQVVRGDSAAYFCASSPISGGVEQFFGPGTRLTVL.

CDR3 residues: CASSSRREGDTQYF. CDR3 in DNA: TGTGCCAGCAGCTCTCGCCGGGAGGGGGATACGCAGTATTTT. The chain links TRBV7-2 to TRBJ2-3, with TRBD2 matching over 8 bases. The germline CDR1 and CDR2 sequences are SGHTA and FQGNSA. CDR3 length: 14 amino acids. Trimming removed 4 bases from V and 6 bases from J; junction bases left unmatched: 6.

The chain uses TRBV27 and TRBJ1-1; no firm D call. From germline, CDR1 is MNHEY and CDR2 SMNVEV (reference sequence). The CDR3 contains 14 residues. Trimming pared 3 bases from V and 5 bases from J, leaving 13 bases between. For the CDR3, the DNA is TGTGCCAGCAGTTTGGACGGCGGGGTTACTGAAGCTTTCTTT. This gives the protein CASSLDGGVTEAFF.

This clone appeared a single time. The chain is built from TRBV5-1 and TRBJ2-7; 12 bases fit TRBD2. The germline V gene encodes CDR1 SGHRS and CDR2 YFSETQ. The junction had 15 bases not matched to a gene; V was cut back by 4 bases and J by 7 bases. This CDR3 has 17 amino acids. Written as DNA, the CDR3 is TGCGCCAGCAGCCAGAGGCTAGCGGGAGGGCTTCTGTGGGAGCAGTACTTC. It encodes CASSQRLAGGLLWEQYF.

This rearrangement joins TRBV19 to TRBJ2-2; 9 bases fit TRBD2. There are 18 residues in the CDR3. Germline CDR1 reads LNHDA; CDR2 reads SQIVND (reference sequence). Trimming took 7 bases from V and 3 from J; bases not matched to a gene: 15. Here the CDR3 reads CASITVPAGGPYTGELFF. CDR3 coding DNA: TGTGCCAGTATTACGGTCCCGGCGGGAGGGCCGTACACCGGGGAGCTGTTTTTT.

The J gene is TRBJ1-6, the V gene TRBV29-1; no clear D gene. The CDR3 is made up of 16 amino acids. In germline, CDR1 is SQVTM, CDR2 ANQGSEA. Trimming removed 6 bases from V and 5 bases from J, with 20 bases in between. CDR3 amino acids: CSVSSTAGNNNSPLHF. As DNA, the CDR3 is TGCAGCGTCAGTTCCACGGCCGGGAACAATAATTCACCCCTCCACTTT.

There are a few counts of this clone. The rearrangement uses TRBV7-2 and TRBJ2-7, with a weak D call TRBD2 (6 bases). CDR3 length equals 15 residues. Trimming cost V 2 bases and J 3 bases, with 14 bases left between them. Germline CDR1 and CDR2: SGHTA and FQGNSA. CDR3 sequence: CASSLFEGGHYEQYF. CDR3 nucleotide sequence: TGTGCCAGCAGCTTATTCGAGGGAGGCCACTACGAGCAGTACTTC.

The chain couples TRBV6-1 to TRBJ2-7; D not certain. The V end lost 2 bases, the J end lost 3 bases, and 5 bases lay between the germline ends. Germline CDR1 reads MNHNS; CDR2 reads SASEGT. CDR3 size: 12 residues. The CDR3 DNA reads as TGTGCCAGCAGTGAATACGGCTACGAGCAGTACTTC. This encodes CASSEYGYEQYF.

The chain uses TRBV10-3 and TRBJ1-5; TRBD1 might be the D (5 bases). The CDR3 extends over 14 amino acids. Trimming shortened V by 3 bases and J by 7 bases, and 13 bases separated the two germline ends. Per germline, CDR1 ENHRY and CDR2 SYGVKD. The CDR3 nucleotides are TGTGCCATCAGTGATGGGGGGACCAGGCAGCCCCAGCATTTT. This sequence encodes CAISDGGTRQPQHF.

The genes are TRBV6-5 and TRBJ1-4, with no clear D. The CDR3 is 15 amino acids. The V gene lost 5 bases and the J gene lost 2 bases, with 12 bases spanning the gap. In germline, CDR1 is MNHEY, CDR2 SVGAGI. DNA of the CDR3: TGTGCCAGCAGTCCCTGGGGAGCCACTAATGAAAAACTGTTTTTT. It specifies CASSPWGATNEKLFF.

This chain uses TRBV10-3 with TRBJ2-1; the match to TRBD2 covers 14 bases. Germline CDR1 ENHRY, CDR2 SYGVKD. CDR3 length: 19 residues. Trimming took 5 bases from V and 1 from J; bases not matched to a gene: 10. The CDR3 DNA sequence: TGTGCCATCAGTCACGGTGGGACTAGCGGGAGTATGTCCTACAATGAGCAGTTCTTC. It codes for CAISHGGTSGSMSYNEQFF.

The rearrangement joins TRBV4-1 to TRBJ2-2; D is unresolved. Germline V gives CDR1 MGHRA, CDR2 YSYEKL. Trimming removed 0 bases from V and 6 bases from J, with 5 bases in between. CDR3 length equals 13 residues. The CDR3 DNA is TGCGCCAGCAGCCAAGATGAGCCCGGGGAGCTGTTTTTT. Its protein product is CASSQDEPGELFF.

The chain combines TRBV7-2 with TRBJ1-5; tentative D call: TRBD1 (5 bases). Per germline, CDR1 SGHTA and CDR2 FQGNSA. The CDR3 is made up of 13 amino acids. V was cut by 5 bases and J by 3 bases, with 8 bases left in between. CDR3 sequence reads: CASSGDFNQPQHF. For the CDR3, the DNA is TGTGCCAGCAGCGGGGACTTCAATCAGCCCCAGCATTTT.

CDR3 DNA: TGTGCCAGCAGCCCCCGCGGGGCCCTAATGAACACTGAAGCTTTCTTT. Translation: CASSPRGALMNTEAFF. The chain carries TRBV7-9 and TRBJ1-1, with D possibly matching TRBD1 (5 bases). V was pared by 5 bases and J by 0 bases, with 16 bases between. CDR1 and CDR2 from the germline V gene are SEHNR and FQNEAQ (reference sequence). There are 16 residues in the CDR3.